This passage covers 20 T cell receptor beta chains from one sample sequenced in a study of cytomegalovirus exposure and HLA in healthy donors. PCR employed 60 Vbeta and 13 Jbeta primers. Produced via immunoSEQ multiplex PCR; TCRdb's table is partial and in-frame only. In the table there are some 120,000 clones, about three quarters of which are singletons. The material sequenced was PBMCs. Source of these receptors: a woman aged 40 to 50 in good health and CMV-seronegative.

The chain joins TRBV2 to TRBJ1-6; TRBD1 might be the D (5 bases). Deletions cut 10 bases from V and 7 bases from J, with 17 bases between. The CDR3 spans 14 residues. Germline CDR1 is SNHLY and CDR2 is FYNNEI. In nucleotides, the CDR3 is TGTGCCACACGCCCGACAGCCCGGAATTCACCCCTCCACTTT. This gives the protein CATRPTARNSPLHF.

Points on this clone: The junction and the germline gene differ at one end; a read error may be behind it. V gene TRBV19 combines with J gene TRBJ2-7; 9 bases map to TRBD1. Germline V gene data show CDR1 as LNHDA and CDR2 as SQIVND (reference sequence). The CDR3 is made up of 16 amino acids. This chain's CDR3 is CASSTLGQGTTYGQYF. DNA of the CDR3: TGTGCCAGTAGTACCCTAGGACAGGGGACTACCTACGGGCAGTACTTC.

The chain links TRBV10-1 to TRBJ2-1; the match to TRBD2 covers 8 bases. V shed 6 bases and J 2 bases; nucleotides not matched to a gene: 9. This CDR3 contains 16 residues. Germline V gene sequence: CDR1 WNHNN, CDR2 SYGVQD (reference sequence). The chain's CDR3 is CASSPGTRAPYNEQFF. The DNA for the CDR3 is TGCGCCAGCAGCCCCGGGACTAGGGCTCCCTACAATGAGCAGTTCTTC.

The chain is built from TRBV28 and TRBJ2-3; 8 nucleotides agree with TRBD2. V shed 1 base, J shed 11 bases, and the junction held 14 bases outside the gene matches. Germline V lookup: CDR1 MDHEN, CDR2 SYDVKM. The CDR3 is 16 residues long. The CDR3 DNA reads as TGTGCCAGCAGTTTATCGGCGGGGGGAGGACATGGGAGGCAGTATTTT. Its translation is CASSLSAGGGHGRQYF.

CDR3 in amino acids: CASSRDNDNEQFF. The CDR3 nucleotides read TGTGCCAGCAGTCGGGACAACGACAATGAGCAGTTCTTC. The chain carries TRBV6-1 and TRBJ2-1, with D possibly matching TRBD1 (6 bases). V shed 5 bases and J shed 5 bases, with 10 bases lying between them. This CDR3 contains 13 residues. Per germline, CDR1 MNHNS and CDR2 SASEGT.

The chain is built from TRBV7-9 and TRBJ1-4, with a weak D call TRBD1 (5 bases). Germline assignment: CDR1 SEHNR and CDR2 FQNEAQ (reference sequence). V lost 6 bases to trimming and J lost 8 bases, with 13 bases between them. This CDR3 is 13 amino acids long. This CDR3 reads CASRSTAGEKLFF. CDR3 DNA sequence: TGTGCCAGCAGGTCGACTGCAGGGGAAAAACTGTTTTTT.

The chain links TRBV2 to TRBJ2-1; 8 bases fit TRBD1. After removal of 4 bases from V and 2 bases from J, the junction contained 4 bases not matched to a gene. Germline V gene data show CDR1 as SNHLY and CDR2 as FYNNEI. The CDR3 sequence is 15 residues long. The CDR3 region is CASSADRGTYNEQFF. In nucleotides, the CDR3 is TGTGCCAGCAGTGCTGACAGGGGAACCTACAATGAGCAGTTCTTC.

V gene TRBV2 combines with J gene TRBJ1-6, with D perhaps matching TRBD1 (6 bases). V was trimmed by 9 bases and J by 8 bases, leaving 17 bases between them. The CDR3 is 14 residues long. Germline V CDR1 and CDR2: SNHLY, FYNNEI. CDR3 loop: CASVEGQWYSPLHF. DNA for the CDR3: TGTGCCAGTGTTGAAGGACAGTGGTATTCACCCCTCCACTTT. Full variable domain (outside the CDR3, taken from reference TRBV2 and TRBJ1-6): EPEVTQTPSHQVTQMGQEVILRCVPISNHLYFYWYRQILGQKVEFLVSFYNNEISEKSEIFDDQFSVERPDGSNFTLKIRSTKLEDSAMYFCASVEGQWYSPLHFGNGTRLTVT.

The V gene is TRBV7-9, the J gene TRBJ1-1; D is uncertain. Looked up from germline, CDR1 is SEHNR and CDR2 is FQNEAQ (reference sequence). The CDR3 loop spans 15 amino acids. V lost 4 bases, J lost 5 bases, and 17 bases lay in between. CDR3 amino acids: CASSSHFGGRTEAFF. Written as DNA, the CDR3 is TGTGCCAGCAGCTCCCATTTTGGAGGGCGGACTGAAGCTTTCTTT.

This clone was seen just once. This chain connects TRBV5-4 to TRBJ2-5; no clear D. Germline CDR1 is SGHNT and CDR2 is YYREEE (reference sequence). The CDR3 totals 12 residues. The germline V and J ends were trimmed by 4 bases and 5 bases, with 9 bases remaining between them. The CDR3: CASSTEHETQYF. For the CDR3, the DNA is TGTGCCAGCAGCACGGAGCATGAGACCCAGTACTTC.

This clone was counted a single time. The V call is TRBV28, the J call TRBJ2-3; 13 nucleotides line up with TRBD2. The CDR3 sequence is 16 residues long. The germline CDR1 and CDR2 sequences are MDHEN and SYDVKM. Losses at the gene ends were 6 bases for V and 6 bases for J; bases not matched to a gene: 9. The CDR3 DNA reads TGTGCCAGCAGCCTGCAACTAGCGGGAGGGTTGGATACGCAGTATTTT. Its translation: CASSLQLAGGLDTQYF.

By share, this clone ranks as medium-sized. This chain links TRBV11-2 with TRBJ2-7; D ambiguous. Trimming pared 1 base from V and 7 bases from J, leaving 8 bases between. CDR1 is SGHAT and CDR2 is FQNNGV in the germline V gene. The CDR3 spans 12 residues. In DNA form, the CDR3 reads TGTGCCAGCAGCTTAGGGCATCTTGAGCAGTACTTC. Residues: CASSLGHLEQYF.

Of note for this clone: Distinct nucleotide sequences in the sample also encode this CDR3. CDR3 residues: CASRFSGNTGELFF. The CDR3 DNA sequence: TGTGCCAGCAGATTTAGCGGAAACACCGGGGAGCTGTTTTTT. The gene calls are TRBV2 and TRBJ2-2; a weak D match, TRBD2 (6 bases). The V and J ends lost 6 bases and 2 bases respectively, with 10 bases between them. CDR3 length equals 14 residues. CDR1 and CDR2 from the germline V gene are SNHLY and FYNNEI. The full variable domain, in which reference TRBV2 and TRBJ2-2 provide the parts outside the CDR3, is EPEVTQTPSHQVTQMGQEVILRCVPISNHLYFYWYRQILGQKVEFLVSFYNNEISEKSEIFDDQFSVERPDGSNFTLKIRSTKLEDSAMYFCASRFSGNTGELFFGEGSRLTVL.

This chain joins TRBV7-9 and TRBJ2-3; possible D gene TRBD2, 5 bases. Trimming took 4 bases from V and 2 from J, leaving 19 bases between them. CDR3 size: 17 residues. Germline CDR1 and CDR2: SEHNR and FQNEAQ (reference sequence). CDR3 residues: CASSSPSLILATDTQYF. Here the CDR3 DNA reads TGTGCCAGCAGCTCCCCTTCTCTTATCCTAGCCACAGATACGCAGTATTTT.

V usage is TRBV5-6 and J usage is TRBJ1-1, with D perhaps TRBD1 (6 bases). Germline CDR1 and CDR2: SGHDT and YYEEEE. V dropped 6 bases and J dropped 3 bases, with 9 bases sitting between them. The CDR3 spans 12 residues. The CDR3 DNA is TGTGCCAGCAATCAGGGGTACACTGAAGCTTTCTTT. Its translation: CASNQGYTEAFF.

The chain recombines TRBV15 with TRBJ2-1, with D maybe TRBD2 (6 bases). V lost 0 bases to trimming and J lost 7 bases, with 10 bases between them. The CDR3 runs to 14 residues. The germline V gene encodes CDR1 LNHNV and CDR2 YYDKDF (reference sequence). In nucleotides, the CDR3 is TGTGCCACCAGCAGAGATCCAGGGAGGAATGAGCAGTTCTTC. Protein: CATSRDPGRNEQFF.

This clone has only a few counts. The CDR3 nucleotides are TGTGCCAGTTCTCCGGGAGGGTACTACGAGCAGTACTTC. It encodes CASSPGGYYEQYF. The chain employs TRBV19 and TRBJ2-7; 8 bases fit TRBD2. The germline V gene has CDR1 LNHDA and CDR2 SQIVND (reference sequence). V dropped 8 bases and J dropped 3; count of bases not matched to a gene: 6. The CDR3 has 13 residues.

This CDR3 is CASSLSRAGVTEAFF. The CDR3 bases are TGTGCCAGCAGTTTATCCAGGGCAGGGGTTACTGAAGCTTTCTTT. The chain joins TRBV28 to TRBJ1-1; a possible D gene is TRBD1 (6 bases). The V end was cut by 1 base, the J end by 5 bases, with 14 bases between. The CDR3 covers 15 residues. Germline V gene data show CDR1 as MDHEN and CDR2 as SYDVKM. The entire variable domain, with the rest obtained from reference TRBV28 and TRBJ1-1, is as follows: DVKVTQSSRYLVKRTGEKVFLECVQDMDHENMFWYRQDPGLGLRLIYFSYDVKMKEKGDIPEGYSVSREKKERFSLILESASTNQTSMYLCASSLSRAGVTEAFFGQGTRLTVV.

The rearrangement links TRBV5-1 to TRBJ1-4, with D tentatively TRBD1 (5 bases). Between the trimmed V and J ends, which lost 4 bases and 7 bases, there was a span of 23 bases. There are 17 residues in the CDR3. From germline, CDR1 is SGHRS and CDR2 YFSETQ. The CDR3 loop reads CASSPLGGVPPIEKLFF. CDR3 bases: TGCGCCAGCAGCCCCCTTGGGGGGGTTCCACCGATTGAAAAACTGTTTTTT.

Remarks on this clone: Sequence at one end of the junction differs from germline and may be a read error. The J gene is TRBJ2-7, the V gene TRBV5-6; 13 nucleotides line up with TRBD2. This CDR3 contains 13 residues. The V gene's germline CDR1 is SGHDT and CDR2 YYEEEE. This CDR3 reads CASSPGLAGLDHF. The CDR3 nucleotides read TGTGCCAGCAGCCCGGGACTAGCGGGGCTAGACCACTTC.